Listed below are T cell receptor beta chains from one sample, sequenced in a study of blood T cell repertoires in COVID-19. Here immunoSEQ multiplex PCR was the method, and the copy in TCRdb shows in-frame clones only, minus some. The data hold about 52,000 clones, with about four fifths observed a single time. The specimen was peripheral blood. The source of these receptors is an elderly man with COVID-19, enrolled during active disease. Both conserved end residues are part of each CDR3. A D gene is named only where the DNA matches it firmly. Where a row states a size, it is once, few, many or the class of an expanded clone; other rows omit it.

clone_size d_call j_call v_call cdr3_nt cdr3_aa
NA NA TRBJ2-3 TRBV5-4 TGTGCCAGCAGGACACAGGGTTGGCGCACAGATACGCAGTATTTT CASRTQGWRTDTQYF
NA NA TRBJ1-3 TRBV6-5 TGTGCCAGCAGTTACTCGAGACAGCCCTCTGGAAACACCATATATTTT CASSYSRQPSGNTIYF
NA NA TRBJ1-2 TRBV29-1 TGCAGCGTCCTACTACAGGGTACATATGGCTACACCTTC CSVLLQGTYGYTF
NA NA TRBJ1-2 TRBV7-9 TGTGCCAGCAGCCCCGAAGGGGTCGGCTACACCTTC CASSPEGVGYTF
once TRBD2 TRBJ2-2 TRBV7-3 TGTGCCAGCAGCGCCCCGGGGGGGAACACCGGGGAGCTGTTTTTT CASSAPGGNTGELFF
NA TRBD2 TRBJ2-1 TRBV7-8 TGTGCCAGCAGCTTAGATAGTACGTCGGCTAGCGGGAAGTACAATGAGCAGTTCTTC CASSLDSTSASGKYNEQFF
NA NA TRBJ1-2 TRBV10-3 TGTGCCATCAGTGATTCCGGGAGTAACTATGGCTACACCTTC CAISDSGSNYGYTF
NA TRBD1 TRBJ1-6 TRBV18 TGTGCCAGCTCACCCGGGCTTGGGACAGGGGAAAATTCACCCCTCCACTTT CASSPGLGTGENSPLHF
once NA TRBJ2-7 TRBV7-2 TGTGCCAGCAGCTTAGCCGGGGTAGGCACACAGTACTTC CASSLAGVGTQYF
NA NA TRBJ1-2 TRBV19 TGTGCCAGTAGAACCCGCGGCCCCGTTGGCTACACCTTC CASRTRGPVGYTF
NA NA TRBJ2-6 TRBV30 TGTGCCTGGAGTGTAGCCGCTTCTGGGGCCAACGTCCTGACTTTC CAWSVAASGANVLTF
NA TRBD1 TRBJ1-5 TRBV20-1 TGCAGTGCTAGTACCACCGACAGGGGCAATCAGCCCCAGCATTTT CSASTTDRGNQPQHF
NA TRBD2 TRBJ2-3 TRBV5-1 TGCGCCAGCAGGAGCGGGGTGTCTAGCACAGATACGCAGTATTTT CASRSGVSSTDTQYF
NA TRBD2 TRBJ2-3 TRBV29-1 TGCAGCGGAGAACTAGCGGGAGGTGGCACAGATACGCAGTATTTT CSGELAGGGTDTQYF
NA NA TRBJ1-3 TRBV11-3 TGTGCCAGCAGCTTACGAATCGGGTCCACGGGCGGGGACACCATATATTTT CASSLRIGSTGGDTIYF
NA NA TRBJ1-2 TRBV2 TGTGCCAGCATCCCAGGGAGTCCAGGGGCAGGATATGGCTACACCTTC CASIPGSPGAGYGYTF
NA TRBD1 TRBJ2-1 TRBV4-3 TGCGCCAGCAGCCAACGACAGGGTAGCTCCTACAATGAGCAGTTCTTC CASSQRQGSSYNEQFF
NA TRBD1 TRBJ1-1 TRBV9 TGTGCCAGCAGCGCGGGACAGGGGGATTACACTGAAGCTTTCTTT CASSAGQGDYTEAFF
NA NA TRBJ2-4 TRBV19 TGTGCCAGTACCACAGACTTCACGGGGAACATTCAGTACTTC CASTTDFTGNIQYF
NA TRBD1 TRBJ1-3 TRBV5-1 TGCGCCAGCAGCAACCAACAGGGGGTGCCTGGAAACACCATATATTTT CASSNQQGVPGNTIYF
NA NA TRBJ2-3 TRBV9 TGTGCCAGCAGCGTAGCGGGAGTGGGCACAGATACGCAGTATTTT CASSVAGVGTDTQYF
once TRBD1 TRBJ2-7 TRBV29-1 TGCAGCGTAGATTTCGACAGGGATAGTGCTAACGAGCAGTACTTC CSVDFDRDSANEQYF
NA TRBD1 TRBJ1-1 TRBV29-1 TGCAGCGCAGGGACAGGTCCTTTGAACACTGAAGCTTTCTTT CSAGTGPLNTEAFF
NA NA TRBJ2-1 TRBV11-2 TGTGCCAGCACCAAAGGCGGGGGCGCCTACAATGAGCAGTTCTTC CASTKGGGAYNEQFF
few NA TRBJ1-6 TRBV5-6 TGTGCCAGCAGCTTGGATCCGGATTCACCCCTCCACTTT CASSLDPDSPLHF
NA TRBD1 TRBJ2-2 TRBV28 TGTGCCAGCAGTTCCCTGGTTCTGAGACAGGGGAACACCGGGGAGCTGTTTTTT CASSSLVLRQGNTGELFF
NA NA TRBJ2-3 TRBV6-5 TGTGCCAGCAGTCTCACCGTCAGGGCAGATACGCAGTATTTT CASSLTVRADTQYF
NA TRBD1 TRBJ1-1 TRBV4-1 TGCGCCAGCAGCCAAGTACTGCCGGGACAGGGGCTCCATTGGAGCACTGAAGCTTTCTTT CASSQVLPGQGLHWSTEAFF